A selection of T cell receptor beta chains follows, all from one sample in a study of post-analysis software for immune sequencing data. A single record per CDR3 protein comes from TCRdb applying MiXCR to the PCR reads. This sample carries 700,000 to 800,000 distinct CDR3 sequences, about 32% of them seen once, and the ten largest clones take around 0.55%. The sequenced sample was blood. The receptors were sampled from a girl aged 5-17 years with multiple sclerosis. CDR3s include the opening cysteine and the closing phenylalanine or tryptophan. Fields, in order: clone size, J gene, V gene, CDR3 protein. Part of the rows lack a size; the others show once, few, many or a class for expanded clones.

- | TRBJ2-7 | TRBV6-6 | CASLPDSSYEQYF
- | - | TRBV5-1 | CASSWRPATGGGETQYF
- | TRBJ2-3 | TRBV29-1 | CSVEVSRQGVVADTQYF
- | TRBJ1-2 | TRBV12-3/TRBV12-4 | CASSQGDFNYGYTF
few | TRBJ2-5 | TRBV20-1 | CSASASSRGNQETQYF
- | TRBJ2-4 | TRBV6-1 | CATGTSRAKNIQYF
few | TRBJ2-5 | TRBV7-2 | CASRLPSGETQYF
- | TRBJ1-6 | TRBV6-5 | CASKGQGRTPLHF
many | TRBJ2-7 | TRBV29-1 | CSVPDRGGYEQYF
few | TRBJ2-5 | TRBV5-6 | CASRMGQGQETQYF
few | TRBJ2-6 | TRBV28 | CAHAGASSGANVLTF
- | TRBJ1-1 | TRBV7-2 | CASSFQGAGTEAFF
many | TRBJ1-2 | TRBV9 | CASSSWFGYTF
- | TRBJ1-4 | TRBV7-2 | CASSLGFGRSYGKLFF
- | TRBJ1-1 | TRBV6-5 | CASSGTGLGEAFF
few | TRBJ2-7 | TRBV7-9 | CASRPGTSYEQYF
few | TRBJ2-7 | TRBV29-1 | CSVAREPLEQYF
- | TRBJ1-1 | TRBV4-1 | CASSRDGTPGAEAFF
- | TRBJ2-7 | TRBV11-2 | CASSLLFAGDEQYF
- | TRBJ1-2 | TRBV5-1 | CASSPREFNYGYTF
few | TRBJ1-2 | TRBV5-1 | CASSLDPLSGGYTF
many | TRBJ1-1 | TRBV29-1 | CSVEDTGFNTEAFF
- | TRBJ2-5 | TRBV28 | CAIQMGAEETQYF
few | TRBJ2-5 | TRBV4-1 | CASSQGDRGRYGQYF
- | TRBJ2-6 | TRBV20-1 | CSARDPLTSGRRSGANVLTF
- | TRBJ2-3 | TRBV20-1 | CSASQDSDTDTQYF
few | TRBJ2-7 | TRBV29-1 | CSVGGDKIPYEQYF
- | TRBJ2-1 | TRBV28 | CASSFGTGGWDNEQFF
- | TRBJ2-5 | TRBV27 | CASSYGVWEETQYF
- | TRBJ2-5 | TRBV20-1 | CSAWTFGRGPQETQYF
few | - | TRBV29-1 | CSVFPAETQYF
- | TRBJ2-7 | TRBV20-1 | CSARDRDRPHEQYF
few | TRBJ2-1 | TRBV6-1 | CASHQLADRNEQFF
- | TRBJ2-1 | TRBV6-2/TRBV6-3 | CASWREGRDEQFF
- | TRBJ1-5 | TRBV7-6 | CASSLFSDDERQPSNQPQHF
- | TRBJ1-5 | TRBV7-9 | CASSRTGTNNQPQHF
few | TRBJ1-4 | TRBV12-3/TRBV12-4 | CASSHPGQGGEKLFF
many | TRBJ2-1 | TRBV20-1 | CSARDTVYNEQFF
- | TRBJ2-1 | TRBV5-1 | CASSGGGGQGWSEQFF
few | TRBJ2-1 | TRBV14 | CASSRDRDALGAEQFF
- | TRBJ2-3 | TRBV28 | CASSPSDQRADTQYF
- | TRBJ2-7 | TRBV4-3 | CASSQDALYEQYF
- | TRBJ2-7 | TRBV3-1 | CASSQLQADSPGYEQYF
- | TRBJ2-5 | TRBV2 | CASSPLLGNQETQYF
few | TRBJ2-1 | TRBV6-1 | CASSEGTQLYVEQFF
- | TRBJ2-5 | TRBV5-1 | CAIPTGAKQETQYF
- | TRBJ2-1 | TRBV6-5 | CASSQGRGYDEQFF
few | TRBJ1-4 | TRBV6-5 | CASSSGQDYREKLFF
- | TRBJ2-4 | TRBV5-4 | CASSNSANIQYF
few | TRBJ2-1 | TRBV20-1 | CSASKNRGTLIDNEQFF
- | TRBJ1-2 | TRBV12-3/TRBV12-4 | CASRPPVGANYGYTF
- | - | TRBV19 | CASSIGSSIQETQYF
- | TRBJ2-1 | TRBV6-1 | CASAGVRGANEQFF
few | TRBJ1-2 | TRBV20-1 | CSASLPGPNYGYTF
- | TRBJ1-4 | TRBV2 | CASSDMTYEKLFF